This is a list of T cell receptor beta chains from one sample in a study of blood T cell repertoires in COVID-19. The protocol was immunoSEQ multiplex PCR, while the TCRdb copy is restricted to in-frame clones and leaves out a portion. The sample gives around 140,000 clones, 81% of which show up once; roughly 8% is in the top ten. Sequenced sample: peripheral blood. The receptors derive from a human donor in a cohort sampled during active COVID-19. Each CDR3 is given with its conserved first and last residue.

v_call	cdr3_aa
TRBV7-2	CASSPRGQGASSGNTIYF
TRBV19	CASSIGYGSSYNEQFF
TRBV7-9	CASSRDSTLGQYF
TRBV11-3	CASSLGEASGNTIYF
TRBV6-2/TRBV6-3	CASSTTTPGQDEKLFF
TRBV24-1	CATSATGLHSSYNEQFF
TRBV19	CASRDGQGGAYEQYF
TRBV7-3	CASSLVAGTNTGELFF
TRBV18	CASSQPVLAGGQYEQYF
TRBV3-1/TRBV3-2	CASSQDTTSAIQETQYF
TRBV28	CASGVQGKGLSGNTIYF
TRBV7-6	CASSSAGRNEKLFF
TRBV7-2	CATAGVAGGGGYEQYF
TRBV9	CASSVGLVKDEQYF
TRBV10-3	CAISQAPGELFF
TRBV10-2	CASTPRGGRVTDTQYF
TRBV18	CASSSRDGGYTF
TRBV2	CASSASSYEQYF
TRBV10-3	CAISFGRATDTQYF
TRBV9	CASSTRQGGSYTDTQYF
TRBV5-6	CASSIRGRYEQYF
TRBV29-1	CSGRQGIGTDTQYF
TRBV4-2	CASSHETGTPAYNEQFF
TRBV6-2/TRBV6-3	CASSFPTSGRYEQYF
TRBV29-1	CSARGQLYNEQFF
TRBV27	CASSFGGTGGPYEQYF
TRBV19	CASSRSMGAWSSYEQYF
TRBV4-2	CASSQAGTSGFGKTQYF
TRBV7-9	CASSSGGLEAFF
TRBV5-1	CASSPGGGTYEQYF
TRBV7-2	CASSQGVYEQYF
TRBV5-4	CASSFHGGGSDTQYF
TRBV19	CASTETNYGYTF
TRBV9	CASSPQPDSSYEQYF
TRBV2	CASSEVYPDSDTDTQYF
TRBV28	CASLSGLSYEQYF
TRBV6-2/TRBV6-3	CASSRAGGGHRGTDTQYF
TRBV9	CASSVRGPGSSGNTIYF
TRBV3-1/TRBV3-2	CASSPRDRLNYGYTF
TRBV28	CASSLSPASGTGEQFF
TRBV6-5	CASSFGAGVSYEQYF
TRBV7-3	CASSFGTDRFQETQYF
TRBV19	CASSPPRGFRETQYF
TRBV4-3	CASSQAGTGSLYGYTF
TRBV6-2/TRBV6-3	CASSSSSQLANAVLGYF
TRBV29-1	CSVVARTYEQYF
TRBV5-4	CASSGDRARGEQYF
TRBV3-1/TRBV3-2	CASSPLLAGVVYEQFF
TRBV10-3	CAIRPPGRGEKLFF
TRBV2	CASSEGASDGYGYTF
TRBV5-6	CASSSLAPGDTQYF
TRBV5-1	CASSLGSGTPSYEQYF